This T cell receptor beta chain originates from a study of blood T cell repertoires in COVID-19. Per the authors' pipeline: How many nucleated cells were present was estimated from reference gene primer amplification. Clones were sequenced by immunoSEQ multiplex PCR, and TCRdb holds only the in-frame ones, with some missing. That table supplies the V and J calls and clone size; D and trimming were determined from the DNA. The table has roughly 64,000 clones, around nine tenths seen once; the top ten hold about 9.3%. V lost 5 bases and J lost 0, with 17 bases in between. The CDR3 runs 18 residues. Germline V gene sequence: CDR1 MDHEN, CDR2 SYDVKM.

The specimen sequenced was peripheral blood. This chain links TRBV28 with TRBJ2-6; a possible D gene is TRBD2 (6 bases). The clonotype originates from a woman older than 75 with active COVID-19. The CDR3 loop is CASSTRGGTYSGANVLTF. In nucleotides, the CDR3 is TGTGCCAGCAGTACAAGGGGCGGGACCTACTCTGGGGCCAACGTCCTGACTTTC.